This T cell receptor (beta chain) was captured by sequencing in a study of shared clonotypes between healthy human individuals. Across the study: A few men and a couple of women, aged 18 to 49, were donors. Each donor had three CD4 naive, three CD4 memory, two CD8 naive and one CD8 memory plate.

Germline CDR1 MGHRA, CDR2 YSYEKL. V dropped 6 bases and J dropped 4 bases, with 16 bases sitting between them. This CDR3 is 15 amino acids long. Donors, without exception, were Caucasian adults residing in Nashville, Tennessee. Assay used: immunoSEQ multiplex PCR; TCRdb lists only in-frame clones, some missing. The sample carries over a million clones, approximately 78% recorded once. This clonotype originated in a young man in good health. Some clones in this sample may be carry-over from other donors' samples. Sequencing was done on a sample of memory CD4+ T cells from PBMCs. The subset: CD45RA-negative fraction. V usage is TRBV4-1 and J usage is TRBJ2-1; D is perhaps TRBD1 or TRBD2 (5 bases each). CDR3 DNA sequence: TGCGCCAGCAGGGGGACCGGACAAAGATACAATGAGCAGTTCTTC. Protein product: CASRGTGQRYNEQFF.